Listed below are T cell receptor beta chains from one sample, sequenced in a study of blood T cells in healthy people across ages. TCRdb redid the calling of the 5' RACE reads with MiXCR, one entry per CDR3 protein. Of 700,000 or so distinct CDR3 sequences in the sample, about 20% were seen once. Sequences were obtained from blood. The source is a man in his sixties or seventies in good health. Each CDR3 is given with its conserved first and last residue. A D gene is named only where the DNA matches it firmly. Clone size is shown for a subset of rows, as once, few, many or a class of expanded clone.

size: few; D: TRBD2; V: TRBV5-1; J: TRBJ2-1; DNA: TGCGCCAGCAGCCAAAGCGGGAGCGGTTTCGGTGAGCAGTTCTTC; CDR3: CASSQSGSGFGEQFF
size: .; D: .; V: TRBV20-1; J: TRBJ2-1; DNA: TGCAGTGCGGGAAACAGGGGGGGCCGGAATGAGCAGTTCTTC; CDR3: CSAGNRGGRNEQFF
size: few; D: .; V: TRBV28; J: TRBJ1-1; DNA: TGTGCCAGCAGTTATTTTCAAGGCAGGGGGAACACTGAAGCTTTCTTT; CDR3: CASSYFQGRGNTEAFF
size: few; D: .; V: TRBV5-1; J: TRBJ2-6; DNA: TGCGCCAGCAGCTTTGGGAACAGACTCTCTGGGGCCAACGTCCTGACTTTC; CDR3: CASSFGNRLSGANVLTF
size: .; D: TRBD2; V: TRBV20-1; J: TRBJ2-5; DNA: TGCAGTGCTCGGACTAGCGGGGACCTGACCCAGTACTTC; CDR3: CSARTSGDLTQYF
size: few; D: .; V: TRBV10-3; J: TRBJ2-3; DNA: TGTGCCACACAAAGAGCACAGGGTGGAGATACGCAGTATTTT; CDR3: CATQRAQGGDTQYF
size: .; D: .; V: TRBV20-1; J: TRBJ2-3; DNA: TGCAGTGCAGTCCGGGGAGCAGATACGCAGTATTTT; CDR3: CSAVRGADTQYF
size: few; D: .; V: TRBV6-2/TRBV6-3; J: TRBJ1-5; DNA: TGTGCCAGCAGTTACTCGATGCGAGTAAATCAGCCCCAGCATTTT; CDR3: CASSYSMRVNQPQHF
size: .; D: .; V: TRBV29-1; J: TRBJ1-5; DNA: TGCAGCGTTGGTCATAGCAATCAGCCCCAGCATTTT; CDR3: CSVGHSNQPQHF
size: few; D: .; V: TRBV6-5; J: TRBJ1-2; DNA: TGTGCCAGCAGGAACGGGGGTGATAACTATGGCTACACCTTC; CDR3: CASRNGGDNYGYTF
size: few; D: .; V: TRBV5-6; J: TRBJ2-7; DNA: TGTGCCAGCAGCTATAGACCTGGACAAACGTACGAGCAGTACTTC; CDR3: CASSYRPGQTYEQYF
size: .; D: .; V: TRBV6-1; J: TRBJ2-5; DNA: TGTGCCACCCGCAGTCCAAGGACTACCGGAGCCCGGGCCCAGTACTTC; CDR3: CATRSPRTTGARAQYF
size: .; D: .; V: TRBV20-1; J: TRBJ1-6; DNA: TGCAGTGCTAGATCCGACAGGTGGGATTCACCCCTCCACTTT; CDR3: CSARSDRWDSPLHF
size: .; D: .; V: TRBV29-1; J: TRBJ2-2; DNA: TGCAGCGTTGAAGACAGGGCATACACCGGGGAGCTGTTTTTT; CDR3: CSVEDRAYTGELFF
size: .; D: TRBD2; V: TRBV7-9; J: TRBJ2-1; DNA: TGTGCCAGCAGCACTCCCGGGACTAGCGGGGCCCCCTACAATGAGCAGTTCTTC; CDR3: CASSTPGTSGAPYNEQFF
size: few; D: .; V: TRBV29-1; J: TRBJ1-2; DNA: TGCAGCGCCACGACGGATACTAACTATGGCTACACCTTC; CDR3: CSATTDTNYGYTF
size: .; D: .; V: TRBV2; J: TRBJ2-5; DNA: TGTGCCAGCAAGTTCGGCAGGGAAGTGACCCAGTACTTC; CDR3: CASKFGREVTQYF
size: .; D: .; V: TRBV29-1; J: TRBJ1-4; DNA: TGCAGCGTCGCCCTCGGGGCTACTAATGAAAAACTGTTTTTT; CDR3: CSVALGATNEKLFF
size: .; D: TRBD1; V: TRBV24-1; J: TRBJ2-5; DNA: TGTGCCACCAGTGATTCCCGACAGGGCCCAGAGACCCAGTACTTC; CDR3: CATSDSRQGPETQYF
size: few; D: .; V: TRBV7-2; J: TRBJ1-1; DNA: TGTGCCAGCAGCTTAGAAGCCTCTATGAACACTGAAGCTTTCTTT; CDR3: CASSLEASMNTEAFF
size: once; D: .; V: TRBV12-3/TRBV12-4; J: TRBJ2-5; DNA: TGTGCCAGCAGTTTCGGGGCGCCGGGGTGGACCCAGTACTTC; CDR3: CASSFGAPGWTQYF
size: few; D: .; V: TRBV20-1; J: TRBJ1-6; DNA: TGCAGTGCCCGGGGCCCTATGGGTAATTCACCCCTCCACTTT; CDR3: CSARGPMGNSPLHF
size: few; D: .; V: TRBV24-1; J: TRBJ2-5; DNA: TGTGCCACCAGTGCCCCCGAAGAGGGCCGGGAGACCCAGTACTTC; CDR3: CATSAPEEGRETQYF
size: .; D: .; V: TRBV20-1; J: TRBJ1-2; DNA: TGCCGTAGTAGTGGCTACACCTTC; CDR3: CRSSGYTF
size: .; D: .; V: TRBV6-6; J: TRBJ2-1; DNA: TGTGCCAGCAACCAACCTAGCTATGAGCAGTTCTTC; CDR3: CASNQPSYEQFF
size: .; D: .; V: TRBV25-1; J: TRBJ2-7; DNA: TGTGCCAGCAGTGAATGGCGTGTCGGCGAGCAGTACTTC; CDR3: CASSEWRVGEQYF
size: few; D: TRBD2; V: TRBV6-5; J: TRBJ2-3; DNA: TGTGCCAGCAGACGACTAGCGGGGGTCACAGATACGCAGTATTTT; CDR3: CASRRLAGVTDTQYF
size: .; D: .; V: TRBV29-1; J: TRBJ2-1; DNA: TGCAGCGTTGCGGGTGGGCAGTTCTTC; CDR3: CSVAGGQFF
size: .; D: .; V: TRBV20-1; J: TRBJ2-6; DNA: TGCAGTGCGAAAAGGACATCCGGGGCCAACGTCCTGACTTTC; CDR3: CSAKRTSGANVLTF
size: few; D: TRBD1; V: TRBV20-1; J: TRBJ1-4; DNA: TGCAGTGCTAGAGATGGGACAGCCGCAACTAATGAAAAACTGTTTTTT; CDR3: CSARDGTAATNEKLFF
size: few; D: .; V: TRBV12-3/TRBV12-4; J: TRBJ2-7; DNA: TGTGCCAGCAGTTTGGAGGGACCATACGAGCAGTACTTC; CDR3: CASSLEGPYEQYF
size: few; D: TRBD1; V: TRBV3-1; J: TRBJ2-5; DNA: TGTGCCAGCAGCCAAGATCTTAGCAGGGGGCGAGAGACCCAGTACTTC; CDR3: CASSQDLSRGRETQYF
size: few; D: .; V: TRBV29-1; J: TRBJ2-1; DNA: TGCAGCGTTGAAGGGACATCGTCGGGTGAGCAGTTCTTC; CDR3: CSVEGTSSGEQFF
size: .; D: .; V: TRBV11-2; J: TRBJ2-7; DNA: TGTGCCAGCAGCCTACAGGGCCACGAGCAGTACTTC; CDR3: CASSLQGHEQYF
size: few; D: .; V: TRBV7-9; J: TRBJ1-1; DNA: TGTGCCAGCAGCTTAGCTTTGTCAAGCACTGAAGCTTTCTTT; CDR3: CASSLALSSTEAFF
size: .; D: .; V: TRBV7-2; J: TRBJ2-4; DNA: TGTGCCAGCAGCTTAGCGCTCGGCAGGGGAGAAAACATTCAGTACTTC; CDR3: CASSLALGRGENIQYF
size: many; D: TRBD2; V: TRBV12-3/TRBV12-4; J: TRBJ2-1; DNA: TGTGCCAGCAGTTTTAGCGGGAGATTCAATGAGCAGTTCTTC; CDR3: CASSFSGRFNEQFF
size: few; D: .; V: TRBV12-3/TRBV12-4; J: TRBJ1-1; DNA: TGTGCCAGCAGTCCCATGTCGGTTACTGAAGCTTTCTTT; CDR3: CASSPMSVTEAFF
size: once; D: TRBD2; V: TRBV6-5; J: TRBJ2-1; DNA: TGTGCCAGCAGTTACTCGATGCCTAGCGGGAGTCAGGGTGAGCAGTTCTTC; CDR3: CASSYSMPSGSQGEQFF
size: .; D: TRBD2; V: TRBV27; J: TRBJ2-1; DNA: TGTGCCAGCAGTTTGGTACTAGCGGGAGATTATGAGCAGTTCTTC; CDR3: CASSLVLAGDYEQFF
size: few; D: .; V: TRBV29-1; J: TRBJ1-1; DNA: TGCATGCTAGACGGACAGAGGTTTACTGAAGCTTTCTTT; CDR3: CMLDGQRFTEAFF
size: .; D: .; V: TRBV3-1; J: TRBJ1-2; DNA: TGTGCCAGCAGCCAACAGGGGTTCCACTATGGCTACACCTTC; CDR3: CASSQQGFHYGYTF
size: few; D: TRBD2; V: TRBV7-8; J: TRBJ2-1; DNA: TGTGCCAGCAGCTTAGTGGGGACTAGCGGGAGAGGTGAGCAGTTCTTC; CDR3: CASSLVGTSGRGEQFF
size: .; D: .; V: TRBV12-3/TRBV12-4; J: TRBJ1-5; DNA: TGTGCCAGCAGGGAGGGCAGGGTTCAGCCCCAGCATTTT; CDR3: CASREGRVQPQHF